This T cell receptor beta chain is drawn from a study of T cell responses to AZD1222 COVID-19 vaccine. This clone was found a few times. Its specificity is not known. Study-wide findings and caveats: There were repertoire samples only from the period after the peak T cell response. Reportedly, nearly half of unique spike TCRs recognized epitopes outside B.1.351/B.1.1.7 mutations. Possibly, clonal diversity was underestimated; donors were largely white British and included more females.

The CDR3 is 15 residues long. The ends lost 0 bases at V and 14 bases at J; junction bases unmatched: 10. The germline V gene encodes CDR1 SGHDT and CDR2 YYEEEE. This table comes from immunoSEQ multiplex PCR, and its TCRdb copy is limited to in-frame clones, with some not included. The sample consists of around 200,000 clones, around 94% of them appearing once. The sequence was collected from an adult who received the AZD1222 COVID-19 vaccine. This chain connects TRBV5-6 to TRBJ1-6; 8 nucleotides align to TRBD1. Sequenced material: peripheral blood, taken 28 days after the second AZD1222 dose. CDR3 protein: CASSLGTGLTPALHF. Here the CDR3 DNA reads TGTGCCAGCAGCTTGGGGACAGGGCTCACCCCAGCCCTCCACTTT.